This TCR beta chain was observed in a study of shared clonotypes between healthy human individuals. In its sample, this clone was seen once. Here immunoSEQ multiplex PCR was the method, and the copy in TCRdb shows in-frame clones only, minus some. The data show around 1.6 million clones, 95% to 99% seen once. The CDR3 sequence is 16 residues long. The germline V and J ends were trimmed by 2 bases and 8 bases, with 18 bases remaining between them. Germline V gene data show CDR1 as SGHTA and CDR2 as FQGNSA. The receptor was derived from a man under 40 in good health. Source material: naive CD4+ T cells sorted from blood. Subset defined: CD45RA+ positively selected. This chain uses TRBV7-2 with TRBJ2-2; D perhaps matches TRBD2 (6 bases). The CDR3 DNA reads TGTGCCAGCAGCTTAATCAGGGACTTCACGGGAGGGGAGCTGTTTTTT. Translating it yields CASSLIRDFTGGELFF.